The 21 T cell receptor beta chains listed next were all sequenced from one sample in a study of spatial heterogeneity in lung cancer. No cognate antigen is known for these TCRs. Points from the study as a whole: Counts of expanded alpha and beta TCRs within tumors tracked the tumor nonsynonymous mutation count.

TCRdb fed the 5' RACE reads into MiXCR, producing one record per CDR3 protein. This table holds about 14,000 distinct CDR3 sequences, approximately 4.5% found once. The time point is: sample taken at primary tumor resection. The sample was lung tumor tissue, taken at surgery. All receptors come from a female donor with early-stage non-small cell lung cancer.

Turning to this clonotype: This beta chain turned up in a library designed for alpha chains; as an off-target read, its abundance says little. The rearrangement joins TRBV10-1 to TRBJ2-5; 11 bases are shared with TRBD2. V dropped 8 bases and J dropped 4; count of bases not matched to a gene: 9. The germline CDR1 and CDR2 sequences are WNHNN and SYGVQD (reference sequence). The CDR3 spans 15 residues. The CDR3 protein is CASALAGGVAETQYF. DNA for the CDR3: TGCGCCAGCGCCCTAGCGGGGGGCGTGGCAGAGACCCAGTACTTC.

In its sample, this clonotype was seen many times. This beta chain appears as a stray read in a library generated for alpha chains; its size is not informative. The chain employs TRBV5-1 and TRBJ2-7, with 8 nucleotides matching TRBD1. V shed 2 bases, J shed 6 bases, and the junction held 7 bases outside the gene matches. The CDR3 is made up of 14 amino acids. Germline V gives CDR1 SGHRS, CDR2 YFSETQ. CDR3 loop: CASSFPDRVGEQYF. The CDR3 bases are TGCGCCAGCAGCTTCCCGGACAGGGTTGGCGAGCAGTACTTC.

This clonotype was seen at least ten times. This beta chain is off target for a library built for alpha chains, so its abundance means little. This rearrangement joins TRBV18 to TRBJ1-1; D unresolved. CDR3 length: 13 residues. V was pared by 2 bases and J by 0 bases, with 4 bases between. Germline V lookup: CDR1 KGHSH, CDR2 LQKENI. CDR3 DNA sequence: TGTGCCAGCTCACCAGGGGTGAACACTGAAGCTTTCTTT. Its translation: CASSPGVNTEAFF. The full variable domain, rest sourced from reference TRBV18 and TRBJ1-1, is NAGVMQNPRHLVRRRGQEARLRCSPMKGHSHVYWYRQLPEEGLKFMVYLQKENIIDESGMPKERFSAEFPKEGPSILRIQQVVRGDSAAYFCASSPGVNTEAFFGQGTRLTVV.

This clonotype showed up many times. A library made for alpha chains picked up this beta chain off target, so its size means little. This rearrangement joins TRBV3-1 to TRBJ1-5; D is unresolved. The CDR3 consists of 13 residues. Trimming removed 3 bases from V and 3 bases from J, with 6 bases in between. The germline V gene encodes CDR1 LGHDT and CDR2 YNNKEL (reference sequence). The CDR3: CASSQGFNQPQHF. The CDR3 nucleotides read TGTGCCAGCAGCCAGGGATTCAATCAGCCCCAGCATTTT.

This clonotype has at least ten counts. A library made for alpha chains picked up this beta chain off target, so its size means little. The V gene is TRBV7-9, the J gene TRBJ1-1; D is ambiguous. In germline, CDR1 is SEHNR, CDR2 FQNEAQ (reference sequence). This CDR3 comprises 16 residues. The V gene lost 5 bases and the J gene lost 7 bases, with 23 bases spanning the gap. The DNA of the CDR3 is TGTGCCAGCAGCCCCCGGGGAGGGCCCAGAACGGGTGAAGCTTTCTTT. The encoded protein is CASSPRGGPRTGEAFF.

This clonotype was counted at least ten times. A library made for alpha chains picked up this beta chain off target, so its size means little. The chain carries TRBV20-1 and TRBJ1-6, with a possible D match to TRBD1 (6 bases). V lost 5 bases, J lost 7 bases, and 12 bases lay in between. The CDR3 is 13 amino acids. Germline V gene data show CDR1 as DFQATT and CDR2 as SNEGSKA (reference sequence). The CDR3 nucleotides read TGCAGTGCTTTTACAGGGAGAAATTCACCCCTCCACTTT. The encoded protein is CSAFTGRNSPLHF.

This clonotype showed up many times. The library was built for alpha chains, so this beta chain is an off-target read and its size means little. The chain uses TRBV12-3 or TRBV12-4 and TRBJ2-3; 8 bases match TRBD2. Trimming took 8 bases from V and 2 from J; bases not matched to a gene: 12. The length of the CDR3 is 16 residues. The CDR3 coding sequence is TGTGCCAGCCTCCCCTGGACGGGGGGGGACACAGATACGCAGTATTTT. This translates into CASLPWTGGDTDTQYF.

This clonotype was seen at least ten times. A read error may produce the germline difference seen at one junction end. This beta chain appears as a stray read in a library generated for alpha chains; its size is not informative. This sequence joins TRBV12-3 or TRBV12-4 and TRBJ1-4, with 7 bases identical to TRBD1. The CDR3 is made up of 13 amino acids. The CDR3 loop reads CASSRLSIGGAHF. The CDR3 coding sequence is TGTGCCAGCAGTCGCCTCAGTATAGGGGGCGCCCATTTT.

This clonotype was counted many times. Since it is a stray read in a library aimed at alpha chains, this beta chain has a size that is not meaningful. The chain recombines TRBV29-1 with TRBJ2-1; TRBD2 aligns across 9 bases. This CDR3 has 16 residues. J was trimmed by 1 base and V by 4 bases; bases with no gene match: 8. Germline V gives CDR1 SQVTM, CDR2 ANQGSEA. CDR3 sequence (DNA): TGCAGCGTTGGCAGCGGGGGGTTCCGATCCTACAATGAGCAGTTCTTC. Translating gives CSVGSGGFRSYNEQFF.

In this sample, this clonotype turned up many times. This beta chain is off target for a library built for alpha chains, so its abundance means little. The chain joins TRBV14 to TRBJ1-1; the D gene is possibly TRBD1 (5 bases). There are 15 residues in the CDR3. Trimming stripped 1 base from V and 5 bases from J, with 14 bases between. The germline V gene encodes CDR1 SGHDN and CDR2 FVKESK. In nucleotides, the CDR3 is TGTGCCAGCAGCCAAGGAGCAGGGTGGGTAACTGAAGCTTTCTTT. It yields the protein CASSQGAGWVTEAFF. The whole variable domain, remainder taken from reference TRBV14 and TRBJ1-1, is EAGVTQFPSHSVIEKGQTVTLRCDPISGHDNLYWYRRVMGKEIKFLLHFVKESKQDESGMPNNRFLAERTGGTYSTLKVQPAELEDSGVYFCASSQGAGWVTEAFFGQGTRLTVV.

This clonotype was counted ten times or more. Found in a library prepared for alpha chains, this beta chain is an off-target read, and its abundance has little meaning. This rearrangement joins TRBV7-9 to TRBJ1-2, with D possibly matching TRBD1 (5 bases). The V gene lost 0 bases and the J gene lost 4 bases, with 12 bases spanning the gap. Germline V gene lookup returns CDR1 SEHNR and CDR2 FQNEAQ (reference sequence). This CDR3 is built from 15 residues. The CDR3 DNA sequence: TGTGCCAGCAGCTTAGCCGGGGCGCGAGGCTATGGCTACACCTTC. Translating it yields CASSLAGARGYGYTF.

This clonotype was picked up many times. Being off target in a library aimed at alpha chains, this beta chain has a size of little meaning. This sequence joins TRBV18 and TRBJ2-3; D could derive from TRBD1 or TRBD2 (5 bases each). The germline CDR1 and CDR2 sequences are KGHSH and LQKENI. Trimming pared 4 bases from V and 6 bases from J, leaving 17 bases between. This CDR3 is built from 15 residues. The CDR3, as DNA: TGTGCCAGCTCACGCAGGGACCCCTCTAAGGATACGCAGTATTTT. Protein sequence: CASSRRDPSKDTQYF.

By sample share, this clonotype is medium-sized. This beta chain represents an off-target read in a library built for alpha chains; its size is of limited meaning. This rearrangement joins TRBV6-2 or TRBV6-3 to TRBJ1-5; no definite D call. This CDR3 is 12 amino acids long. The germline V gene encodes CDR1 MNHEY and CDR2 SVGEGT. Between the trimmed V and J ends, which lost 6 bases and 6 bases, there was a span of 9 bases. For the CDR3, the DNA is TGTGCCAGCAGAGATAGCGGTCAGCCCCAGCATTTT. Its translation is CASRDSGQPQHF.

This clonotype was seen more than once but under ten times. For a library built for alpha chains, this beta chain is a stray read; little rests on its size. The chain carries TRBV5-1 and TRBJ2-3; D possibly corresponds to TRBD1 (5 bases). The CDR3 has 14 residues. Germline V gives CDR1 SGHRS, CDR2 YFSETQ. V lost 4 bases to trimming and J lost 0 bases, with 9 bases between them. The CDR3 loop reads CASSGPGSTDTQYF. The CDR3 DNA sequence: TGCGCCAGCAGCGGACCAGGGAGCACAGATACGCAGTATTTT.

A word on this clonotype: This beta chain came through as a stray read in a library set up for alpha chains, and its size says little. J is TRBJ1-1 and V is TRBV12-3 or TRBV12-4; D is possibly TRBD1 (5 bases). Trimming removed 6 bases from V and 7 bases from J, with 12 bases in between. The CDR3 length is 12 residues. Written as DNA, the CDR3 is TGTGCCAGCAGAACTAGACAGATTGAAGCTTTCTTT. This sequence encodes CASRTRQIEAFF.

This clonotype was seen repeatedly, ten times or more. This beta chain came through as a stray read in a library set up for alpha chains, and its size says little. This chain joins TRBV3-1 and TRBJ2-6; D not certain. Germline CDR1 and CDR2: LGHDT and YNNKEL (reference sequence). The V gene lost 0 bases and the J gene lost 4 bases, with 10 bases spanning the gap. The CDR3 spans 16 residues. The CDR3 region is CASSQDRTSGANVLTF. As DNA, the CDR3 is TGTGCCAGCAGCCAAGATCGGACGAGCGGGGCCAACGTCCTGACTTTC. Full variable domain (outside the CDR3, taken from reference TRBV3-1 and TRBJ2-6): DTAVSQTPKYLVTQMGNDKSIKCEQNLGHDTMYWYKQDSKKFLKIMFSYNNKELIINETVPNRFSPKSPDKAHLNLHINSLELGDSAVYFCASSQDRTSGANVLTFGAGSRLTVL.

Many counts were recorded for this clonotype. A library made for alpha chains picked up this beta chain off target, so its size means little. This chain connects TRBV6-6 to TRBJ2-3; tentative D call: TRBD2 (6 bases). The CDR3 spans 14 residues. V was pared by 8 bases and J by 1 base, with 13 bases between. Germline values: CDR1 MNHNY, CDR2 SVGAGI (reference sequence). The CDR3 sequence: CASAGGLGTDTQYF. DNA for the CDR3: TGTGCCAGCGCCGGGGGTTTGGGCACAGATACGCAGTATTTT.

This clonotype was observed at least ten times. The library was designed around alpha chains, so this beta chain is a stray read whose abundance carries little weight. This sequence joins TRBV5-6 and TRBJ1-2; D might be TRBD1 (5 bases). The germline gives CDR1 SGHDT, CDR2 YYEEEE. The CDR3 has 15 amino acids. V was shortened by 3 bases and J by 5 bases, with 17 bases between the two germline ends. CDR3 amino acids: CASSSLDRGWYGYTF. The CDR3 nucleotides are TGTGCCAGCAGCTCTTTAGATCGGGGCTGGTATGGCTACACCTTC.

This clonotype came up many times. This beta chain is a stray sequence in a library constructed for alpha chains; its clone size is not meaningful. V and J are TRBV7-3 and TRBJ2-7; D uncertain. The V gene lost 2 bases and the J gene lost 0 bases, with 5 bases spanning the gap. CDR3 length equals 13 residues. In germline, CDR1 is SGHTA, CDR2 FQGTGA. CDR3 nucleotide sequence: TGTGCCAGCAGCTTACAGAGCTCCTACGAGCAGTACTTC. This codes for CASSLQSSYEQYF.

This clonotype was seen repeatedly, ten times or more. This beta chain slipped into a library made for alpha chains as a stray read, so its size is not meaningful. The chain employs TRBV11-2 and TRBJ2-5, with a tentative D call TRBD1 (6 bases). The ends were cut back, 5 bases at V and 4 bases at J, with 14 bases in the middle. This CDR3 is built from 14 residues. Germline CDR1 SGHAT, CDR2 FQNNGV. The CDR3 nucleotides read TGTGCCAGCAGCCTACAGGGACGGCGAGAGACCCAGTACTTC. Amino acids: CASSLQGRRETQYF.

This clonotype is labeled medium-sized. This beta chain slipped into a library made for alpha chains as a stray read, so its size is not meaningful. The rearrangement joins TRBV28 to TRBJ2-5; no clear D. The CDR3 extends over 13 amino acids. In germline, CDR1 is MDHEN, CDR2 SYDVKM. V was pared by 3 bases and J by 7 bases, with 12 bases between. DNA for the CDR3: TGTGCCAGCAGTTTGATCGTGGCTGGGACCCAGTACTTC. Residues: CASSLIVAGTQYF.